The rows below give T cell receptor beta chains drawn from one sample of a study of shared clonotypes between healthy human individuals. The data were produced by immunoSEQ multiplex PCR, yet TCRdb's version contains in-frame clones alone and is incomplete. The sample holds about 510,000 clones, about four fifths seen once. The sample was PBMCs. Source of these receptors: a woman aged 35 to 49 in good health. Some clones in this sample may be carry-over from other donors' samples. The CDR3 runs from the conserved cysteine through the conserved F or W.

v_gene	j_gene	len	CDR3aa
TRBV9	TRBJ1-1	14	CASSVVPGNTEAFF
TRBV10-3	TRBJ1-1	13	CAIRGFMNTEAFF
TRBV7-9	TRBJ2-1	15	CASSPPAGGRDEQFF
TRBV10-3	TRBJ2-3	15	CASSSGDGHTDTQYF
TRBV30	TRBJ2-6	16	CAWARDRRAGANVLTF
TRBV27	TRBJ2-3	12	CASSLGPDTQYF
TRBV7-3	TRBJ2-7	15	CASSLSPTSLYEQYF
TRBV11-2	TRBJ2-3	13	CASSRGVPDTQYF
TRBV7-9	TRBJ2-3	16	CASSLTTGTGTDTQYF
TRBV7-8	TRBJ1-2	13	CASSPTGFEGYTF
TRBV5-5	TRBJ1-1	13	CASSLLPGTEAFF
TRBV10-2	TRBJ2-1	12	CASSEPLRGQFF
TRBV27	TRBJ2-3	17	CASSLSRNTPTLDTQYF
TRBV10-3	TRBJ1-1	12	CAISEQNTEAFF
TRBV18	TRBJ2-2	15	CASSPPPGNTGELFF
TRBV9	TRBJ2-3	18	CASSVEPSGGSSTDTQYF
TRBV11-2	TRBJ2-7	15	CASSWGASGNYEQYF
TRBV5-4	TRBJ1-6	15	CASSLVGAVNSPLHF
TRBV4-2	TRBJ2-6	16	CASSQERGTGANVLTF
TRBV9	TRBJ2-3	15	CASSVGREHTDTQYF
TRBV7-6	TRBJ2-3	16	CASSPGLAGPGDTQYF
TRBV30	TRBJ2-7	13	CAWSVQGEGEQYF
TRBV6-1	TRBJ2-5	15	CASSEARSGLGAQYF
TRBV21-1	TRBJ2-5	15	CASSKGQGAHETQYF
TRBV27	TRBJ2-3	15	CASSFVWWDTDTQYF
TRBV21-1	TRBJ1-1	18	CASSKPGSGFGGTTEAFF
TRBV29-1	TRBJ2-3	16	CSVDPPLAGGTDTQYF
TRBV7-3	TRBJ2-1	17	CASSLGDDQRNYNEQFF
TRBV7-9	TRBJ2-3	16	CASSHAPRLAPDTQYF
TRBV18	TRBJ2-7	13	CASSRQSSYEQYF
TRBV10-2	TRBJ2-1	15	CASRQREIYRNEQFF
TRBV7-2	TRBJ2-1	15	CASSLGQGVWNEQFF
TRBV27	TRBJ2-5	13	CASSLRPPGAQYF
TRBV28	TRBJ2-7	14	CASSPGGAIYEQYF
TRBV2	TRBJ2-7	14	CASSARGQGDEQYF
TRBV27	TRBJ2-2	16	CASRFQGEFRSGELFF
TRBV7-9	TRBJ2-5	14	CASSLGAGQETQYF
TRBV19	TRBJ1-1	14	CASRRQDGDTEAFF
TRBV5-1	TRBJ2-7	14	CASSFPRDNDEQYF
TRBV28	TRBJ1-5	16	CASSLGTGAVNQPQHF
TRBV4-2	TRBJ2-1	15	CASSQDGGPYNEQFF
TRBV6-5	TRBJ1-3	14	CASSYSGLGNTIYF
TRBV4-3	TRBJ2-6	19	CASSQERLAGGWGANVLTF
TRBV5-1	TRBJ1-6	16	CASSIHGTVYNSPLHF
TRBV6-4	TRBJ2-2	13	CASSLSNTGELFF
TRBV28	TRBJ2-7	13	CASGTSGTYEQYF
TRBV28	TRBJ2-5	16	CASSPVGYTRQETQYF
TRBV11-1	TRBJ2-7	13	CASSPGTQQEQYF
TRBV30	TRBJ2-3	13	CAWSGQSTDTQYF
TRBV5-1	TRBJ2-3	14	CASSLQAEEATQYF
TRBV28	TRBJ2-6	15	CASSTIRSGANVLTF
TRBV6-1	TRBJ2-5	14	CASSIRYSQETQYF
TRBV5-8	TRBJ1-5	14	CASSYGYSNQPQHF
TRBV11-3	TRBJ2-3	14	CASSFTSGSDTQYF
TRBV2	TRBJ2-2	15	CASRGLAGHTGELFF
TRBV11-2	TRBJ2-5	15	CASSPLVMGHTTQYF
TRBV10-3	TRBJ1-5	16	CAISVDRKNSNQPQHF